Given below is one TCR beta chain in context. This specimen comes from a study of human T cells and chemical hapten exposure. Deletions cut 3 bases from V and 4 bases from J, with 14 bases between. Germline V lookup: CDR1 SGHDT, CDR2 YYEEEE. The CDR3 contains 15 residues. Time point noted: patch test 3, about 24 weeks after DPC sensitization. Treatment given: therapeutic diphenylcyclopropenone sensitization with weekly scalp DPC. TCRdb passed the RACE reads through MiXCR, listing each CDR3 protein once. The sample has about 190,000 distinct CDR3 sequences, around a quarter seen once; the top ten hold 2% to 2.5%.

J is TRBJ1-5 and V is TRBV5-6; possible D gene TRBD1, 5 bases. The clonotype comes from a woman aged 35 to 49 with alopecia areata. Some clones in this sample may be carry-over from other donors' samples. Here the sequenced sample was whole blood, taken in connection with sensitization to the hapten diphenylcyclopropenone (DPC). CDR3 nucleotide sequence: TGTGCCAGCAGCTCGTCAGGGTTTCGTAATCAGCCCCAGCATTTT. This translates into CASSSSGFRNQPQHF.